This entry describes one T cell receptor (beta chain). The data originate from a study of T-cell reconstitution after alpha-beta-depleted transplantation in children. The authors prepared the TCRbeta library with unique molecular identifiers. Using its own MiXCR run on the PCR reads, TCRdb lists one record per CDR3 protein. This table has a few hundred thousand distinct CDR3 sequences, 9.9% appearing once. Germline assignment: CDR1 SGHDT and CDR2 YYEEEE. This CDR3 spans 15 amino acids. With 5 bases clipped from V and 4 bases from J, the junction kept 10 bases outside the gene matches. The specimen comprised PBMCs from the stem cell graft donor, sampled from the stem cell graft. This TCR was sampled from a human donor who donated a stem cell graft to a child with SCID. The V gene is TRBV5-6, the J gene TRBJ2-3, with TRBD1 matching 7 bases. The CDR3 region has the DNA TGTGCCAGCAGTTTAAGACAGGGCGGTTCAGATACGCAGTATTTT. Translation gives CASSLRQGGSDTQYF. The variable domain in full, with the rest retrieved from reference TRBV5-6 and TRBJ2-3, is DAGVTQSPTHLIKTRGQQVTLRCSPKSGHDTVSWYQQALGQGPQFIFQYYEEEERQRGNFPDRFSGHQFPNYSSELNVNALLLGDSALYLCASSLRQGGSDTQYFGPGTRLTVL.